The entry that follows covers one T cell receptor beta chain sequence. Antigen: not known. The data are from a study of Tregs in tolerant kidney transplant recipients. The CDR3 loop spans 10 amino acids. In germline, CDR1 is LNHDA, CDR2 SQIVND (reference sequence). The V end was cut by 7 bases, the J end by 11 bases, with 11 bases between. Study results and limitations: Few patients were studied, so findings need validation in larger groups.

Profiled with immunoSEQ multiplex PCR; TCRdb holds only in-frame clones, not every one. This sample has 85,000 to 90,000 clones, with around 90% found just once. Thawed PBMCs were FACS-sorted into unstimulated CD4+CD25+CD127- regulatory T cells, CD4+CD25- non-regulatory cells, CD4 and CD8 cells. The rearrangement joins TRBV19 to TRBJ1-1, with D uncertain. This TCR came from a human donor in good health. Sequencing was done on a sample of CD8+ T cells from blood. The chain's CDR3 is CASTSYRAFF. CDR3 nucleotide sequence: TGTGCCAGTACCTCGTATCGGGCTTTCTTT. The variable domain in full, with the rest retrieved from reference TRBV19 and TRBJ1-1, is DGGITQSPKYLFRKEGQNVTLSCEQNLNHDAMYWYRQDPGQGLRLIYYSQIVNDFQKGDIAEGYSVSREKKESFPLTVTSAQKNPTAFYLCASTSYRAFFGQGTRLTVV.